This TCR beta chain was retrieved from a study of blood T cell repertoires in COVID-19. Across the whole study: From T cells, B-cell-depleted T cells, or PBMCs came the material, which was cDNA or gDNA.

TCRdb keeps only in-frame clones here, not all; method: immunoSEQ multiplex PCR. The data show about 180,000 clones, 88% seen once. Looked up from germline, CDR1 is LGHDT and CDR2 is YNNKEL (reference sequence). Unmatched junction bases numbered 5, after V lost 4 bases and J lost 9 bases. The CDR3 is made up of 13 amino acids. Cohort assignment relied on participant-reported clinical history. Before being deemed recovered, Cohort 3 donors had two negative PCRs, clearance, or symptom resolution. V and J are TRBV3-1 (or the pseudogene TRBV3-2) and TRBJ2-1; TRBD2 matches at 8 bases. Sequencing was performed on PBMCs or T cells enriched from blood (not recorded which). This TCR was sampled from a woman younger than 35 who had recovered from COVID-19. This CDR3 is CASSRAGGVEQFF. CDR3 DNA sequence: TGTGCCAGCAGCCGTGCGGGAGGTGTTGAGCAGTTCTTC.